This is a list of T cell receptor beta chains from one sample in a study of immune heterogeneity within non-small cell lung tumors. TCRdb passed the multiplex PCR reads through MiXCR, listing each CDR3 protein once. The sample yields some 30,000 distinct CDR3 sequences, around 30% seen once. Sequencing used lung tumor tissue. These receptors originate from a man aged 40-50 years with non-small cell lung cancer. CDR3s include the opening cysteine and the closing phenylalanine or tryptophan. A D gene is named only where the DNA matches it firmly. Clone size is stated in some rows and not others, as once, few, many or a class when expanded.

>TRBV5-6|.|TRBJ1-1|few
CASSLALGNTEAFF
TGTGCCAGCAGCTTGGCTCTGGGTAACACTGAAGCTTTCTTT
>TRBV7-9|.|TRBJ1-6|few
CASSLGLGTNSPLHF
TGTGCCAGCAGCTTAGGTCTCGGTACCAATTCACCCCTCCACTTT
>TRBV18|.|TRBJ2-3|once
CASSPPSQDTQYF
TGTGCCAGCTCACCGCCTTCGCAGGATACGCAGTATTTT
>TRBV29-1|.|TRBJ1-1|.
CSVAEQGQAFF
TGCAGCGTGGCTGAGCAGGGCCAGGCTTTCTTT
>TRBV13|.|TRBJ2-1|.
CASSLGVAYEQFF
TGTGCCAGCAGCTTAGGTGTGGCCTATGAGCAGTTCTTC
>TRBV11-3|.|TRBJ2-5|.
CASTRGQTNQETQYF
TGTGCCAGCACACGGGGGCAAACTAACCAAGAGACCCAGTACTTC
>TRBV3-1|.|TRBJ2-3|.
CQQPRSTTTTDTQYF
TGCCAGCAGCCAAGATCCACGACCACCACAGATACGCAGTATTTT
>TRBV9|.|TRBJ2-1|.
CASSLGPSYNEQFF
TGTGCCAGCAGCCTAGGGCCCTCCTACAATGAGCAGTTCTTC
>TRBV20-1|.|TRBJ2-2|many
CSARVALNEVGELFF
TGCAGTGCTAGGGTAGCGCTAAACGAGGTCGGGGAGCTGTTTTTT
>TRBV18|.|TRBJ2-7|many
CASSPEPGSYEQYF
TGTGCCAGCTCACCCGAACCAGGCTCCTACGAGCAGTACTTC
>TRBV6-2/TRBV6-3|.|TRBJ1-1|.
CASRTDGSQMITEAFF
TGTGCCAGCAGGACCGACGGGAGCCAAATGATCACTGAAGCTTTCTTT
>TRBV9|.|TRBJ1-2|few
CASSVGVGVSGYTF
TGTGCCAGCAGCGTAGGAGTGGGGGTTAGCGGCTACACCTTC
>TRBV5-4|TRBD2|TRBJ2-7|few
CASSQTGGAGQYF
TGTGCCAGCAGCCAAACCGGGGGGGCTGGGCAGTACTTC
>TRBV30|.|TRBJ2-4|few
CAWSPSSLAKNIQYF
TGTGCCTGGAGCCCTAGCTCGTTGGCCAAAAACATTCAGTACTTC
>TRBV20-1|.|TRBJ1-6|few
CSAKGIYNSPLHF
TGCAGTGCAAAGGGAATCTATAATTCACCCCTCCACTTT
>TRBV3-1|.|TRBJ2-1|.
CASSRTVPNEQFF
TGTGCCAGCAGCCGAACCGTTCCTAATGAGCAGTTCTTC
>TRBV10-3|TRBD2|TRBJ2-7|.
CAASPTLADSYEQYF
TGTGCCGCCTCACCTACGCTAGCGGACTCCTACGAGCAGTACTTC
>TRBV9|.|TRBJ1-3|.
CASSLIDRSSGNTIYF
TGTGCCAGCAGCCTTATTGACAGGAGCTCTGGAAACACCATATATTTT
>TRBV19|.|TRBJ2-7|many
CASSIRLNYEQYF
TGTGCCAGTAGTATACGACTGAACTACGAGCAGTACTTC
>TRBV19|.|TRBJ2-7|many
CASSKSGDPSYEQYF
TGTGCCAGTAGTAAGTCAGGAGATCCTTCTTACGAGCAGTACTTC
>TRBV30|.|TRBJ1-6|few
CAWSVAGRNSPLHF
TGTGCCTGGAGTGTAGCAGGGCGAAATTCACCCCTCCACTTT
>TRBV6-1|TRBD2|TRBJ2-2|few
CASSPPGTRITGELFF
TGTGCCAGCAGTCCCCCCGGGACTAGAATAACCGGGGAGCTGTTTTTT